The 18 T cell receptor beta chains in this list originate from one sample, sequenced in a study of T cell responses to AZD1222 COVID-19 vaccine. Clones were read by immunoSEQ multiplex PCR, and TCRdb kept only the in-frame ones, dropping some. Altogether fewer than 150,000 clones are present, 89% being singletons, with the ten largest covering about 4.8%. The sample was peripheral blood, taken on day 0 of AZD1222 vaccination. These receptor sequences come from an adult in good health.

The chain recombines TRBV10-1 with TRBJ2-7, with no clear D. Trimming took off 7 bases at V and 0 bases at J, with 19 bases between the two ends. The germline CDR1 and CDR2 sequences are WNHNN and SYGVQD (reference sequence). The CDR3 runs 16 residues. This chain's CDR3 is CASNLVGRPSSYEQYF. The DNA for the CDR3 is TGCGCCAGCAATCTAGTAGGGCGTCCAAGCTCCTACGAGCAGTACTTC.

The chain recombines TRBV4-1 with TRBJ1-5; the D is unclear. Germline V gives CDR1 MGHRA, CDR2 YSYEKL. There are 14 residues in the CDR3. Trimming removed 1 base at V and 3 bases at J, with 7 bases between. CDR3 nucleotides: TGCGCCAGCAGCCAAGTTGTGAACAATCAGCCCCAGCATTTT. Translating gives CASSQVVNNQPQHF.

The chain carries TRBV5-3 and TRBJ1-1; no reliable D call. TRBV5-3 is an ORF, and what it does is uncertain. The CDR3 consists of 14 residues. V was clipped by 1 base and J by 1 base, with 8 bases between them. CDR3 DNA: TGTGCCAGAAGCTTGTGTGGGCCGAACACTGAAGCTTTCTTT. It translates to CARSLCGPNTEAFF.

In this sample, this clone turned up a few times. The chain joins TRBV24-1 to TRBJ2-3; D is perhaps TRBD2 (5 bases). The CDR3 is 17 residues long. CDR1 is KGHDR, CDR2 SFDVKD, per germline. The V and J ends lost 5 bases and 2 bases respectively, with 19 bases between them. CDR3 bases: TGTGCCACCAGTGCGGGCCGCCGGGCGGGTCCCACAGATACGCAGTATTTT. Its translation: CATSAGRRAGPTDTQYF.

The chain joins TRBV3-1 (or the pseudogene TRBV3-2) to TRBJ1-1; no firm D call. The germline V and J ends were trimmed by 4 bases and 3 bases, with 9 bases remaining between them. Germline V CDR1 and CDR2: LGHDT, YNNKEL (reference sequence). This CDR3 is built from 13 residues. CDR3 sequence reads: CASSRNRHTEAFF. CDR3 sequence (DNA): TGTGCCAGCAGCCGTAATCGACACACTGAAGCTTTCTTT.

The V call is TRBV7-2, the J call TRBJ1-2; D is perhaps TRBD1 (5 bases). Trimming pared 5 bases from V and 1 base from J, leaving 11 bases between. Germline CDR1 reads SGHTA; CDR2 reads FQGNSA. The CDR3 is 14 residues long. This CDR3 is CASSERTINYGYTF. DNA for the CDR3: TGTGCCAGCAGCGAGCGGACAATTAACTATGGCTACACCTTC.

The rearrangement joins TRBV19 to TRBJ2-7; 12 nucleotides agree with TRBD2. CDR3 length equals 13 residues. V lost 7 bases and J lost 6; bases outside the gene matches: 4. Germline values: CDR1 LNHDA, CDR2 SQIVND (reference sequence). In DNA form, the CDR3 reads TGTGCCAGTACCCCACTAGCGGGAGGCGAGCAGTACTTC. Translation gives CASTPLAGGEQYF. Full variable domain (remainder filled in from reference TRBV19 and TRBJ2-7): DGGITQSPKYLFRKEGQNVTLSCEQNLNHDAMYWYRQDPGQGLRLIYYSQIVNDFQKGDIAEGYSVSREKKESFPLTVTSAQKNPTAFYLCASTPLAGGEQYFGPGTRLTVT.

The gene calls are TRBV5-5 and TRBJ2-1; TRBD1 or TRBD2 may be the D gene (5 bases each). The CDR3 is made up of 17 amino acids. Germline lookup yields CDR1 SGHKS and CDR2 YYEKEE (reference sequence). V was shortened by 4 bases and J by 2 bases, with 19 bases between the two germline ends. The CDR3 region is CASSGTGGHTPYNEQFF. CDR3 nucleotide sequence: TGTGCCAGCAGCGGGACGGGCGGGCATACCCCCTACAATGAGCAGTTCTTC.

V is TRBV11-2 and J is TRBJ2-1, with TRBD2 matching 10 bases. V dropped 3 bases and J dropped 8; count of bases not matched to a gene: 10. The CDR3 is made up of 16 amino acids. CDR1 is SGHAT and CDR2 is FQNNGV in the germline V gene. CDR3 region: CASSFLPAGGMDEQFF. DNA of the CDR3: TGTGCCAGCAGCTTTTTGCCAGCGGGAGGGATGGATGAGCAGTTCTTC.

The chain has TRBV5-1 and TRBJ2-5; D may be TRBD1 or TRBD2 (5 bases each). Trimming removed 7 bases at V and 5 bases at J, with 15 bases between. The CDR3 contains 13 residues. Looked up from germline, CDR1 is SGHRS and CDR2 is YFSETQ. CDR3 in DNA: TGCGCCAGCTTCCGGGACCATCGGGAGACCCAGTACTTC. This codes for CASFRDHRETQYF.

The rearrangement joins TRBV30 to TRBJ1-2; D not certain. The length of the CDR3 is 13 residues. Germline V gene sequence: CDR1 GTSNPN, CDR2 SVGIG (reference sequence). The ends were cut back, 0 bases at V and 2 bases at J, with 7 bases in the middle. The CDR3: CAWSVLGNYGYTF. Here the CDR3 DNA reads TGTGCCTGGAGTGTACTGGGCAACTATGGCTACACCTTC.

This chain uses TRBV28 with TRBJ2-7; 7 bases fit TRBD2. CDR3 length equals 16 residues. The V segment lost 5 bases and the J segment 2 bases; nucleotides outside the gene matches: 12. Per germline, CDR1 MDHEN and CDR2 SYDVKM. The CDR3 DNA follows: TGTGCCAGCAGTCGGGGGAGGGCAGGGAGGACCTACGAGCAGTACTTC. Protein: CASSRGRAGRTYEQYF.

The DNA for the CDR3 is TGCGCCAGCAGCTTACAGGGGGCGACGGATTCACCCCTCCACTTT. It yields the protein CASSLQGATDSPLHF. The V and J genes are TRBV5-1 and TRBJ1-6; 9 bases are shared with TRBD1. The CDR3 is 15 amino acids. Losses at the gene ends were 2 bases for V and 8 bases for J; bases not matched to a gene: 5. Germline CDR1 SGHRS, CDR2 YFSETQ. Based on the CDR3 plus reference TRBV5-1 and TRBJ1-6, the full variable domain is KAGVTQTPRYLIKTRGQQVTLSCSPISGHRSVSWYQQTPGQGLQFLFEYFSETQRNKGNFPGRFSGRQFSNSRSEMNVSTLELGDSALYLCASSLQGATDSPLHFGNGTRLTVT.

The rearrangement uses TRBV7-8 and TRBJ1-2; maybe TRBD1 (6 bases). V shed 1 base and J shed 7 bases, with 19 bases lying between them. The length of the CDR3 is 16 residues. CDR1 SGHVS and CDR2 FQNEAQ come from the germline V gene. Here the CDR3 reads CASSLGSSRGAPGYTF. DNA for the CDR3: TGTGCCAGCAGCTTAGGATCATCCAGGGGAGCCCCTGGCTACACCTTC.

The chain recombines TRBV7-2 with TRBJ1-1; TRBD1 might be the D (6 bases). Trimming pared 4 bases from V and 4 bases from J, leaving 10 bases between. This CDR3 region has 13 residues. Germline assignment: CDR1 SGHTA and CDR2 FQGNSA. CDR3 DNA sequence: TGTGCCAGCAGCTATCGGGGGGCCACTGAAGCTTTCTTT. This codes for CASSYRGATEAFF. The full variable domain, with the rest looked up from reference TRBV7-2 and TRBJ1-1, is GAGVSQSPSNKVTEKGKDVELRCDPISGHTALYWYRQSLGQGLEFLIYFQGNSAPDKSGLPSDRFSAERTGGSVSTLTIQRTQQEDSAVYLCASSYRGATEAFFGQGTRLTVV.

The CDR3 here is CASSKVWAGTSGNTIYF. CDR3 DNA: TGTGCCAGCAGCAAAGTTTGGGCAGGGACCTCTGGAAACACCATATATTTT. V and J are TRBV21-1 and TRBJ1-3. TRBV21-1 is flagged as a pseudogene. This CDR3 region has 17 residues.

This clone has a handful of counts. The gene calls are TRBV25-1 and TRBJ2-2, with 9 bases lining up with TRBD2. This CDR3 is 17 amino acids long. Germline V gene sequence: CDR1 MGHDK, CDR2 SYGVNS. J gave up 5 bases and V 1 base, and 8 bases lay outside the gene matches. CDR3 DNA sequence: TGTGCCAGCAGTGAATCTGGGAGCGGGAGGAGGACCGGGGAGCTGTTTTTT. It specifies CASSESGSGRRTGELFF.

This sequence joins TRBV27 and TRBJ1-5; D is unresolved. The germline V and J ends were trimmed by 2 bases and 9 bases, with 11 bases remaining between them. The CDR3 extends over 13 amino acids. The germline CDR1 and CDR2 sequences are MNHEY and SMNVEV (reference sequence). CDR3 DNA sequence: TGTGCCAGCAGTTTAACCGGGGTCACGCCCCAGCATTTT. Translated: CASSLTGVTPQHF.